This T cell receptor (beta chain) was sequenced during a study of blood T cell repertoires in COVID-19. Turning to the study itself: Samples of COVID-19 (acute and convalescent) were obtained from the United States, Italy and Spain. T cells, B-cell-depleted T cells, or PBMCs supplied cDNA or gDNA.

Authors' analysis steps: It was from reference gene primer amplification that nucleated cell counts were estimated. The assay was immunoSEQ multiplex PCR, and TCRdb's table has in-frame clones only and misses some. V, J and clone size reflect that table, while D and trimming were determined from the DNA. Of about 250,000 clones listed, approximately 85% are singletons. This clone is a singleton in its sample. Germline CDR1 is SGHRS and CDR2 is YFSETQ. The V gene lost 0 bases and the J gene lost 2 bases, with 8 bases spanning the gap. This CDR3 is 14 amino acids long. V gene TRBV5-1 combines with J gene TRBJ1-1; D might be TRBD1 (5 bases). The TCR originated in a man aged 50-59 years with acute or convalescent COVID-19. The sequencing input was peripheral blood. The CDR3 reads CASSLDRPNTEAFF. Here the CDR3 DNA reads TGCGCCAGCAGCTTGGACAGGCCAAACACTGAAGCTTTCTTT.